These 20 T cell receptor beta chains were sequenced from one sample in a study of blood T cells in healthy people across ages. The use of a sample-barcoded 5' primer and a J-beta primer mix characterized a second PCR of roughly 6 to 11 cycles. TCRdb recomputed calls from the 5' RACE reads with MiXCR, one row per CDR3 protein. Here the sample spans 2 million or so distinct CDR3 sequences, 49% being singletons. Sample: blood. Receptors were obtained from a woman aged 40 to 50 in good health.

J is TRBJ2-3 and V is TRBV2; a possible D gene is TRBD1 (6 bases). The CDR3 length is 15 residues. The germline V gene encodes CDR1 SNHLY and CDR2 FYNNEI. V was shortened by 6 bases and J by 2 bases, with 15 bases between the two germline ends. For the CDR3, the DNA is TGTGCCAGCAGGGCCACAGGGTCCGCCACAGATACGCAGTATTTT. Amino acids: CASRATGSATDTQYF.

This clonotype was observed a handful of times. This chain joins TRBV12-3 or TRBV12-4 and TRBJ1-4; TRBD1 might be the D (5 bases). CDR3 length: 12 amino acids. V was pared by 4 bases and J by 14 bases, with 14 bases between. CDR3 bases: TGTGCCAGCAGTTCCACCGGGGCAAGCCTGTTTTTT. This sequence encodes CASSSTGASLFF.

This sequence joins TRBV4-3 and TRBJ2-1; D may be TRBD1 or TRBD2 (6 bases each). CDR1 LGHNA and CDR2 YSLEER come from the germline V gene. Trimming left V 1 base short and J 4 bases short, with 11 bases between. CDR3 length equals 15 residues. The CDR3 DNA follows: TGCGCCAGCAGCCAAGCCGGGGGCGTTTACAATGAGCAGTTCTTC. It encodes CASSQAGGVYNEQFF.

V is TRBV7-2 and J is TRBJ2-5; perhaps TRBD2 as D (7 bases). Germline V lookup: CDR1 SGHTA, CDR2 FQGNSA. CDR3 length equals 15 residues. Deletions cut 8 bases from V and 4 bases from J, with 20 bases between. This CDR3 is CASLLGGALGETQYF. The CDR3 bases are TGTGCCAGCCTCTTAGGGGGGGCGCTTGGAGAGACCCAGTACTTC. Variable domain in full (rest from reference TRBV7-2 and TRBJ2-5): GAGVSQSPSNKVTEKGKDVELRCDPISGHTALYWYRQSLGQGLEFLIYFQGNSAPDKSGLPSDRFSAERTGGSVSTLTIQRTQQEDSAVYLCASLLGGALGETQYFGPGTRLLVL.

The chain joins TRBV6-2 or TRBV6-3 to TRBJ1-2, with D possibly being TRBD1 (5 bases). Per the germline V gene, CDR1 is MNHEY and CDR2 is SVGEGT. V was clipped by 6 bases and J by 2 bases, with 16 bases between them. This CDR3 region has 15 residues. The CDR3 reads CASSPWWGKNYGYTF. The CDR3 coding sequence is TGTGCCAGCAGCCCCTGGTGGGGGAAGAACTATGGCTACACCTTC.

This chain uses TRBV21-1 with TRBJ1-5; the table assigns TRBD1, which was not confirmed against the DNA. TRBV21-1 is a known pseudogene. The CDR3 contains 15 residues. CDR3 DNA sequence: TGTGCCAGCAGCAAAATGGGGACAGGGGGCCAGCCCCAGCATTTT. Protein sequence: CASSKMGTGGQPQHF.

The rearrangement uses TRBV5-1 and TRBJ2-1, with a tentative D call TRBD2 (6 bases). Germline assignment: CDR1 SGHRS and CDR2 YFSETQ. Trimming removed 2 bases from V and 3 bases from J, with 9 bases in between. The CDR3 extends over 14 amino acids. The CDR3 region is CASSFSRGYNEQFF. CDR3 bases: TGCGCCAGCAGCTTCTCGCGGGGCTACAATGAGCAGTTCTTC. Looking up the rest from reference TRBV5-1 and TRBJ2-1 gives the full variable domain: KAGVTQTPRYLIKTRGQQVTLSCSPISGHRSVSWYQQTPGQGLQFLFEYFSETQRNKGNFPGRFSGRQFSNSRSEMNVSTLELGDSALYLCASSFSRGYNEQFFGPGTRLTVL.

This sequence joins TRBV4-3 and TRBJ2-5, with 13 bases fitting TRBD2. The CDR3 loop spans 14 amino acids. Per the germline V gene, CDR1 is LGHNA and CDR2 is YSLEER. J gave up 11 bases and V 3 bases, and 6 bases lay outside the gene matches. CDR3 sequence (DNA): TGCGCCAGCAGCCATGAAGGACTAGCGGGGGAGCAGTACTTC. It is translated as CASSHEGLAGEQYF.

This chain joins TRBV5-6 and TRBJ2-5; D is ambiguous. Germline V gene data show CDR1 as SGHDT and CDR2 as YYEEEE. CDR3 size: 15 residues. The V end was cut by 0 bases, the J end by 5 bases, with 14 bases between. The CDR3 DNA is TGTGCCAGCAGCTTGGGGAACCGACTGGGGGAGACCCAGTACTTC. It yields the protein CASSLGNRLGETQYF.

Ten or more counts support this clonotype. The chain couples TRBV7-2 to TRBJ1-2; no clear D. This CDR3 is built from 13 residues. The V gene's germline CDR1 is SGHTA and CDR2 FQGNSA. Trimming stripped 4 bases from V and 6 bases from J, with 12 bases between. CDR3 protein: CASSSDRLDGYTF. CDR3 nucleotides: TGTGCCAGCAGCTCCGACCGCTTGGATGGCTACACCTTC.

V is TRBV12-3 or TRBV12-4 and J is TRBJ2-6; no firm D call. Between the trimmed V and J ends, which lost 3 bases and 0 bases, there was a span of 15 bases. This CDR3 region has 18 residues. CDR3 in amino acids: CASSFLGSVFSGANVLTF. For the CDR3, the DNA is TGTGCCAGCAGTTTCCTCGGCAGTGTTTTCTCTGGGGCCAACGTCCTGACTTTC.

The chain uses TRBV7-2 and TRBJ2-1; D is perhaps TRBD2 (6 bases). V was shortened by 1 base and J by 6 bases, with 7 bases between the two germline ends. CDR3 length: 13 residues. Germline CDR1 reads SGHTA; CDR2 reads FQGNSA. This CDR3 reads CASSLGTINEQFF. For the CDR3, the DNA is TGTGCCAGCAGCTTAGGGACTATCAATGAGCAGTTCTTC.

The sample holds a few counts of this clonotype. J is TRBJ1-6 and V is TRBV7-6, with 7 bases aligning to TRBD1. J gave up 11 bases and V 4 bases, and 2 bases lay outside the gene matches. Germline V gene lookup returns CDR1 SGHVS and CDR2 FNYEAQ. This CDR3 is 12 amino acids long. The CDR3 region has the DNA TGTGCCAGCAGCTCACAGGGGACACCCCTCCACTTT. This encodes CASSSQGTPLHF.

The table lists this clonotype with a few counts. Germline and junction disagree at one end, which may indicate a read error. This chain's CDR3 is CASSLADSTYEQYF. In DNA, the CDR3 is TGCGCCAGCAGCTTGGCGGACAGTACCTACGAGCAGTACTTC. The chain couples TRBV12-3 or TRBV12-4 to TRBJ2-7; D may be TRBD1 (6 bases). This CDR3 is built from 14 residues.

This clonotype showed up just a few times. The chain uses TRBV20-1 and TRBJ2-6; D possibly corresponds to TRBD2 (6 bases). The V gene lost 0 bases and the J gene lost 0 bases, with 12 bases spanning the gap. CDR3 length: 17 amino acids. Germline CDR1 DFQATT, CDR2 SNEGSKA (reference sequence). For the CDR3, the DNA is TGCAGTGCTAGAGATTTCCGGGAGTTCTCTGGGGCCAACGTCCTGACTTTC. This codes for CSARDFREFSGANVLTF.

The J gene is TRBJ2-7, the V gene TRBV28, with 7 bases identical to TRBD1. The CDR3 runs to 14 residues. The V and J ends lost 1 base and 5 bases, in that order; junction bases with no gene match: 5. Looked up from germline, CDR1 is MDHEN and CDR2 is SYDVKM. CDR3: CASSLFDRAHEQYF. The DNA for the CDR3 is TGTGCCAGCAGTTTATTTGACAGGGCCCACGAGCAGTACTTC.

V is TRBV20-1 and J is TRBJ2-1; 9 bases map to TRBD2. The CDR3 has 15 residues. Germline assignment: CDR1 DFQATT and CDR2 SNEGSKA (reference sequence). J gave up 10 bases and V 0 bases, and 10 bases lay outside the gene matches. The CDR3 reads CSARESRGGSYEQFF. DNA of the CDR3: TGCAGTGCTAGAGAGTCGCGGGGGGGCAGTTACGAGCAGTTCTTC.

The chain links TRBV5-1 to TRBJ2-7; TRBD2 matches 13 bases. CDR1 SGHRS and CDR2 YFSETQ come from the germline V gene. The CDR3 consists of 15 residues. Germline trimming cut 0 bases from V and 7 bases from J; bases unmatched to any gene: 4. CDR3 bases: TGCGCCAGCAGCTTGGGGACTAGCGGGGGTGTTGAGCAGTACTTC. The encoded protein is CASSLGTSGGVEQYF.

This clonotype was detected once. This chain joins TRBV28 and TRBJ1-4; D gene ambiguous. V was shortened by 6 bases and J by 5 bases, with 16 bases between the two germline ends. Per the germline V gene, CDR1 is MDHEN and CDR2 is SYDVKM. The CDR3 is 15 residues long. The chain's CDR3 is CASSPSKQLNEKLFF. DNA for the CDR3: TGTGCCAGCAGCCCGTCGAAACAGTTAAATGAAAAACTGTTTTTT.

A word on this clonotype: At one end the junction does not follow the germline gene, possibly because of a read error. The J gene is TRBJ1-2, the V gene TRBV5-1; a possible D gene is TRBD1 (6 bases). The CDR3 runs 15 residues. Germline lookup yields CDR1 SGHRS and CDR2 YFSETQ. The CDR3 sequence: CASAPGAAPTYDYTF. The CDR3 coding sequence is TGCGCCAGCGCTCCGGGGGCCGCACCGACCTATGACTACACCTTC.